Below, 9 T cell receptor beta chains from the same sample are listed, as sequenced in a study of CD8 T cells in cerebrospinal fluid in Alzheimer's disease. TCRdb derives one entry per CDR3 protein from the 10x single-cell sequencing reads, leaving out DNA. The sample table sets out 1,500 to 2,000 distinct CDR3 sequences. What was sequenced was cerebrospinal fluid. These receptors all stem from a human donor in good health.

Considering frequency, this clonotype is medium-sized (0.01 to 0.1%). The rearrangement links TRBV19 to TRBJ1-6; checking the TCRdb D call of TRBD1 is not possible without DNA. This CDR3 comprises 13 residues. The germline V gene encodes CDR1 LNHDA and CDR2 SQIVND (reference sequence). This CDR3 is CASSDRVASPLHF. Using reference TRBV19 and TRBJ1-6 for the parts outside the CDR3, the full variable domain is DGGITQSPKYLFRKEGQNVTLSCEQNLNHDAMYWYRQDPGQGLRLIYYSQIVNDFQKGDIAEGYSVSREKKESFPLTVTSAQKNPTAFYLCASSDRVASPLHFGNGTRLTVT.

This clonotype is identified as medium-sized from frequency. The rearrangement links TRBV7-2 to TRBJ1-2; TCRdb outputs TRBD1, but without DNA this stays unchecked. Germline-derived CDR1 and CDR2 are SGHTA and FQGNSA. The CDR3 has 13 amino acids. The CDR3 is CASSPVGGYGYTF. Full variable domain (rest looked up from reference TRBV7-2 and TRBJ1-2): GAGVSQSPSNKVTEKGKDVELRCDPISGHTALYWYRQSLGQGLEFLIYFQGNSAPDKSGLPSDRFSAERTGGSVSTLTIQRTQQEDSAVYLCASSPVGGYGYTFGSGTRLTVV.

This clonotype is medium-sized (0.01 to 0.1%) by frequency. The rearrangement joins TRBV6-5 to TRBJ1-6; TCRdb selects TRBD1, and the lack of DNA leaves this call unchecked. Germline V lookup: CDR1 MNHEY, CDR2 SVGAGI. This CDR3 comprises 15 residues. The CDR3 region is CASSYWDRGNSPLHF.

Judged by frequency, this clonotype is medium-sized. The chain uses TRBV5-1 and TRBJ2-2; TCRdb gives TRBD2 as the D gene, but with no DNA this cannot be confirmed. Germline V CDR1 and CDR2: SGHRS, YFSETQ. This CDR3 spans 17 amino acids. The CDR3 region is CASSPGTSGSGTGELFF. Drawing the rest from reference TRBV5-1 and TRBJ2-2, the complete variable domain is KAGVTQTPRYLIKTRGQQVTLSCSPISGHRSVSWYQQTPGQGLQFLFEYFSETQRNKGNFPGRFSGRQFSNSRSEMNVSTLELGDSALYLCASSPGTSGSGTGELFFGEGSRLTVL.

By frequency, this clonotype is large. The chain employs TRBV7-2 and TRBJ1-5; the TRBD1 assignment by TCRdb is unverifiable without DNA. The CDR3 length is 13 residues. CDR1 is SGHTA and CDR2 is FQGNSA in the germline V gene. CDR3 loop: CASSFDREQPQHF.

This clonotype is classed as medium-sized by frequency. CDR3: CASGLVLLAGGPETQYF. The chain uses TRBV12-5 and TRBJ2-5; TCRdb calls TRBD2, which cannot be checked without DNA. The CDR3 is made up of 17 amino acids. The germline V gene encodes CDR1 LGHNT and CDR2 FRNRAP.

This clonotype ranks as medium-sized in terms of frequency. The chain is built from TRBV12-3 or TRBV12-4 and TRBJ2-4; TCRdb returns TRBD2, unconfirmable since there is no DNA. This CDR3 has 17 amino acids. CDR3 region: CASRPPRRNLAKNIQYF.

Measured by frequency, this clonotype is medium-sized. The genes are TRBV19 and TRBJ1-1; TCRdb picks TRBD1, but there is no DNA to check that call. The germline gives CDR1 LNHDA, CDR2 SQIVND (reference sequence). This CDR3 has 17 residues. CDR3 in amino acids: CASSIGGWTGMNTEAFF.

V gene TRBV12-3 or TRBV12-4 combines with J gene TRBJ1-3; without DNA, the TCRdb call of TRBD1 cannot be checked. The CDR3 consists of 14 residues. The CDR3 is CASSLEQGGNTIYF.